The present entry profiles one T cell receptor (beta chain) with its context. Its antigen is not known. PCR primers comprised 60 Vbeta and 13 Jbeta primers. TCRdb's copy holds only in-frame clones and misses some; the assay was immunoSEQ multiplex PCR. The data contain 99,000 or so clones, around 10% of them singletons. These data belong to a study of cytomegalovirus exposure and HLA in healthy donors. Study outcomes and limitations: Most TCR beta V segments were productive about 90% or about 30% of the time in an earlier analysis. The study dropped some indistinguishable V segments, TRBV6-2 and TRBV6-3 among them.

The CDR3 extends over 15 amino acids. V was shortened by 5 bases and J by 4 bases, with 13 bases between the two germline ends. Germline V gives CDR1 SGHDT, CDR2 YYEEEE. This sequence was found in a man aged 35 to 55 in good health and CMV-seropositive. The sequenced sample was PBMCs. The chain couples TRBV5-6 to TRBJ2-6; D is possibly TRBD1 (5 bases). CDR3 sequence: CASSWQGSGANVLTF. CDR3 bases: TGTGCCAGCAGTTGGCAGGGATCCGGGGCCAACGTCCTGACTTTC.